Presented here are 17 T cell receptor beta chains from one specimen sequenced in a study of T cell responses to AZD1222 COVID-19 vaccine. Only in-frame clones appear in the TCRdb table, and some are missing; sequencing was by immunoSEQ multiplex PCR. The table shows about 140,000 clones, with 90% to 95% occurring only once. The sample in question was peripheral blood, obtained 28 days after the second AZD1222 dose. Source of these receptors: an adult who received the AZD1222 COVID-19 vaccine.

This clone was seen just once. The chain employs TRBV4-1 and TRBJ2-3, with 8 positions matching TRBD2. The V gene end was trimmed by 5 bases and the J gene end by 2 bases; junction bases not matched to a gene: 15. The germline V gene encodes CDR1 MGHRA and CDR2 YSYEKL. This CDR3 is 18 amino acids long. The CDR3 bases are TGCGCCAGCAGCTCCGCGGGGGGCCTCCCTGTTATCACAGATACGCAGTATTTT. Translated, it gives CASSSAGGLPVITDTQYF.

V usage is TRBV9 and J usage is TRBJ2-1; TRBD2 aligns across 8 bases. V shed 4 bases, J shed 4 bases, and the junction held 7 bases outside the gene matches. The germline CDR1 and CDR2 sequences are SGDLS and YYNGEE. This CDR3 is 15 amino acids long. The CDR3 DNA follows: TGTGCCAGCAGCTCCACGGGGGGGCTTTACAATGAGCAGTTCTTC. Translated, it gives CASSSTGGLYNEQFF.

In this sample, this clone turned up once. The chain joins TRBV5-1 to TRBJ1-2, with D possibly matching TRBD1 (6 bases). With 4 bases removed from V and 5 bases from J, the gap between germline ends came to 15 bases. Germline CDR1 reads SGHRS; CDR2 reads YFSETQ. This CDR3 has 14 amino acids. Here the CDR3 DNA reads TGCGCCAGCAGCGTAGGACAGACCCTGTATGGCTACACCTTC. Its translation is CASSVGQTLYGYTF.

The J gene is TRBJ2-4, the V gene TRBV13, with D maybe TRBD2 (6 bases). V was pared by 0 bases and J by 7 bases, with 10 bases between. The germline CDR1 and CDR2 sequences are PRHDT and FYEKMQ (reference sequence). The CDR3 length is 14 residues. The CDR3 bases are TGTGCCAGCAGCTTAGGTCGCGGGACGAACATTCAGTACTTC. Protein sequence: CASSLGRGTNIQYF.

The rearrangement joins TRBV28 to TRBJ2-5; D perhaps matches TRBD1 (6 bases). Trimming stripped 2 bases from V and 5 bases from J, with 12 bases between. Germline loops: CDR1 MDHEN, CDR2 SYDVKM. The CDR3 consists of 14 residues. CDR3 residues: CASSLQTGVETQYF. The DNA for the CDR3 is TGTGCCAGCAGTTTACAGACAGGAGTCGAGACCCAGTACTTC.

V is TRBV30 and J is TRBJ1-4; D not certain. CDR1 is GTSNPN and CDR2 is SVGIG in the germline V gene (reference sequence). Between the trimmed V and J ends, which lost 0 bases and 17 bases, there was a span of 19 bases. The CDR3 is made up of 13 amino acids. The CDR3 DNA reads TGTGCCTGGAGTGTTGGTACAGCCGTCCCTCGTTTTTTT. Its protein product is CAWSVGTAVPRFF.

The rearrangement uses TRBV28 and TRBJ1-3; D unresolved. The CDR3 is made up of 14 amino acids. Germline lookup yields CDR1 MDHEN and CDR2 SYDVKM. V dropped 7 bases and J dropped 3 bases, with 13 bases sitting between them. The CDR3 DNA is TGTGCCAGCATGCAAGGGTTGAATGGAAACACCATATATTTT. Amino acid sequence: CASMQGLNGNTIYF.

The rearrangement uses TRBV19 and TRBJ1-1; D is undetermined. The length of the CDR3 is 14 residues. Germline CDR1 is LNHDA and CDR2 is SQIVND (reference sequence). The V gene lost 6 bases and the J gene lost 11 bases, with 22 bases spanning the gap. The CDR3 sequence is CASRQPGLNPWAFF. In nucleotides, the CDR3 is TGTGCCAGTAGGCAGCCCGGTCTCAACCCTTGGGCTTTCTTT.

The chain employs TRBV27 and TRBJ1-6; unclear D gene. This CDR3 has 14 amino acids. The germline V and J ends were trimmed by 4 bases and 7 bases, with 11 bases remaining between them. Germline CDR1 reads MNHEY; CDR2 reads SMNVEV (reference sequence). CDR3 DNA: TGTGCCAGCAGTTCCGCCACGGGGAATTCACCCCTCCACTTT. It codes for CASSSATGNSPLHF.

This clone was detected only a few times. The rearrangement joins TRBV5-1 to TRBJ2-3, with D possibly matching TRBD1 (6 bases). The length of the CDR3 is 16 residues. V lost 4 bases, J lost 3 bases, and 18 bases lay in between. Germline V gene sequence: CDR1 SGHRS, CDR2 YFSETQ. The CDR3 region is CASSPGVPRGTDTQYF. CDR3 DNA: TGCGCCAGCAGCCCCGGTGTCCCTAGGGGGACAGATACGCAGTATTTT. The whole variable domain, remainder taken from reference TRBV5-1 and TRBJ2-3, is KAGVTQTPRYLIKTRGQQVTLSCSPISGHRSVSWYQQTPGQGLQFLFEYFSETQRNKGNFPGRFSGRQFSNSRSEMNVSTLELGDSALYLCASSPGVPRGTDTQYFGPGTRLTVL.

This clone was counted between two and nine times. CDR3 sequence: CASSPPSSYEQYF. The CDR3 bases are TGTGCCAGCAGCCCCCCAAGCTCCTACGAGCAGTACTTC. The V call is TRBV7-3, the J call TRBJ2-7; the D is unclear. Looked up from germline, CDR1 is SGHTA and CDR2 is FQGTGA. Trimming stripped 5 bases from V and 0 bases from J, with 8 bases between. The CDR3 consists of 13 residues.

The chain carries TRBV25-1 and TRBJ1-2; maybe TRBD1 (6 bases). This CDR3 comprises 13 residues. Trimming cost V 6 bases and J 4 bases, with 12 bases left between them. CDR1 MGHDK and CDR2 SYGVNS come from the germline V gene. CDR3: CASREGELYGYTF. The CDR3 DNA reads TGTGCCAGCAGAGAGGGGGAGCTCTATGGCTACACCTTC.

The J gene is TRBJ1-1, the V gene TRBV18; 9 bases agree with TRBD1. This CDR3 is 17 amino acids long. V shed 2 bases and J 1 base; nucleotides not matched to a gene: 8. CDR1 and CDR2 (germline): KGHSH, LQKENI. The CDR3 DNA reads TGTGCCAGCTCACCAGGGTGGACAGGGGTGTCGAACACTGAAGCTTTCTTT. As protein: CASSPGWTGVSNTEAFF. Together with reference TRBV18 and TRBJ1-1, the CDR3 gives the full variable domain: NAGVMQNPRHLVRRRGQEARLRCSPMKGHSHVYWYRQLPEEGLKFMVYLQKENIIDESGMPKERFSAEFPKEGPSILRIQQVVRGDSAAYFCASSPGWTGVSNTEAFFGQGTRLTVV.

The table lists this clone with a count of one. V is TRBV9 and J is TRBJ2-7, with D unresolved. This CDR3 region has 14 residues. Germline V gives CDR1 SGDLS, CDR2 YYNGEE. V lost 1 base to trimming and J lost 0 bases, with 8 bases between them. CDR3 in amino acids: CASSVQWSSYEQYF. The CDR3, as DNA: TGTGCCAGCAGCGTACAATGGTCCTCCTACGAGCAGTACTTC.

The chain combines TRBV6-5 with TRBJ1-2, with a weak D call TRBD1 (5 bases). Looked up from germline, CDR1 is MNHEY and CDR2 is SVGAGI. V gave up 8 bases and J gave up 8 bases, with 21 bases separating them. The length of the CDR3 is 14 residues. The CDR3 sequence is CASYSTLGRRGYTF. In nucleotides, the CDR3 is TGTGCCAGCTATTCTACTCTGGGGCGTCGGGGCTACACCTTC.

Here the CDR3 DNA reads TGTGCCAGCAGTTCAACGGGACTGTGGGGTAGTCCTGGACAGGAGACCCAGTACTTC. Protein product: CASSSTGLWGSPGQETQYF. The chain has TRBV3-1 (or the pseudogene TRBV3-2) and TRBJ2-5; tentatively, D is TRBD1 or TRBD2 (6 bases each). The length of the CDR3 is 19 residues. CDR1 and CDR2 from the germline V gene are LGHDT and YNNKEL (reference sequence). The ends were cut back, 6 bases at V and 5 bases at J, with 31 bases in the middle.

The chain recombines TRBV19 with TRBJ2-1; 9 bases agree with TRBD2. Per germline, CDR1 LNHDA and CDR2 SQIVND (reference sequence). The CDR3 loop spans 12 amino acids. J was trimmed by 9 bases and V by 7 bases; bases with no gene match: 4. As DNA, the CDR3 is TGTGCCAGTAAGGGACTAGCAGGTGAGCAGTTCTTC. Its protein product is CASKGLAGEQFF.